A single sample is the source of the 9 T cell receptor beta chains below, sequenced in a study of T cells after yellow fever vaccination. TCRdb used MiXCR to reprocess the 5' RACE reads, holding one entry per CDR3 protein. This sample has more than 350,000 distinct CDR3 sequences, with 9.5% to 13% found just once. This sample comprised PBMCs, obtained on the day of the first yellow fever vaccination. The receptors were gathered from a man between 18 and 29 years old who received the YFV17D yellow fever vaccine.

The chain joins TRBV12-3 or TRBV12-4 to TRBJ1-5; no firm D call. CDR3 length: 13 residues. The V gene lost 7 bases and the J gene lost 7 bases, with 14 bases spanning the gap. The CDR3 DNA reads as TGTGCCAGCACTCCTAGCCGGGTCCAGCCCCAGCATTTT. Amino acids: CASTPSRVQPQHF.

This clonotype was found a few times. This rearrangement joins TRBV7-9 to TRBJ2-1, with D possibly TRBD2 on 5 matching bases. With 4 bases removed from V and 7 bases from J, the gap between germline ends came to 8 bases. The CDR3 runs 12 residues. Germline V CDR1 and CDR2: SEHNR, FQNEAQ (reference sequence). The CDR3 DNA sequence: TGTGCCAGCAGCTCGAGCGGAAATGAGCAGTTCTTC. Protein: CASSSSGNEQFF.

This clonotype was counted between two and nine times. CDR3 amino acids: CASSVGGNEQFF. The CDR3 DNA follows: TGCGCCAGCAGCGTCGGGGGAAATGAGCAGTTCTTC. The chain joins TRBV4-1 to TRBJ2-1; D might be TRBD2 (6 bases). V lost 5 bases to trimming and J lost 7 bases, with 9 bases between them. This CDR3 is 12 amino acids long. Germline V lookup: CDR1 MGHRA, CDR2 YSYEKL.

The chain is built from TRBV21-1 and TRBJ2-7. TRBV21-1 corresponds to a pseudogene. This CDR3 contains 13 residues. CDR3 sequence: CASSNLDGYEQYV. The DNA of the CDR3 is TGTGCCAGCAGCAACCTAGACGGCTACGAGCAGTACGTC.

This clonotype occurred a few times. This chain links TRBV20-1 with TRBJ2-1; no clear D gene. V was trimmed by 7 bases and J by 7 bases, leaving 14 bases between them. Germline V gene lookup returns CDR1 DFQATT and CDR2 SNEGSKA (reference sequence). This CDR3 contains 12 residues. This chain's CDR3 is CSVESSVNEQFF. The CDR3 coding sequence is TGCAGTGTTGAGTCCTCGGTGAATGAGCAGTTCTTC.

Only a few counts were recorded for this clonotype. The gene calls are TRBV5-1 and TRBJ1-6, with D possibly being TRBD1 (6 bases). Germline V gene lookup returns CDR1 SGHRS and CDR2 YFSETQ. With 3 bases removed from V and 8 bases from J, the gap between germline ends came to 15 bases. The length of the CDR3 is 15 residues. The CDR3 bases are TGCGCCAGCAGCTCGTCCACAGGGATGGATTCACCCCTCCACTTT. Translation: CASSSSTGMDSPLHF.

Ten or more counts support this clonotype. The rearrangement uses TRBV7-2 and TRBJ1-1, with D possibly matching TRBD1 (6 bases). CDR3 length: 13 residues. V was clipped by 5 bases and J by 4 bases, with 11 bases between them. CDR1 and CDR2 (germline): SGHTA, FQGNSA. The CDR3 spells CASSRQQGTEAFF. The CDR3 DNA reads TGTGCCAGCAGCAGACAACAGGGCACTGAAGCTTTCTTT.

The V call is TRBV7-9, the J call TRBJ1-4; no clear D gene. Germline V lookup: CDR1 SEHNR, CDR2 FQNEAQ (reference sequence). Trimming took 2 bases from V and 6 from J, leaving 13 bases between them. This CDR3 contains 15 residues. As DNA, the CDR3 is TGTGCCAGCAGCTTAAGCCCAGCCACGGATGAAAAACTGTTTTTT. This encodes CASSLSPATDEKLFF.

V usage is TRBV4-1 and J usage is TRBJ2-5; D not certain. The CDR3 sequence is 14 residues long. CDR1 and CDR2 (germline): MGHRA, YSYEKL. V shed 1 base and J shed 2 bases, with 8 bases lying between them. The CDR3 reads CASSQGSEQETQYF. CDR3 bases: TGCGCCAGCAGCCAAGGGTCAGAGCAAGAGACCCAGTACTTC.